This T cell receptor beta chain was sequenced during a study of beta chain features in type 1 diabetes. Findings and caveats of the study: The naive, central memory and Treg TCRB repertoires of patients appeared to be more similar to one another than those of healthy donors. Moderate but significant shortening of TCRB CDR3s was recorded in all four CD4+ subsets from Type 1 diabetes patients.

Sorted populations were all over 95% pure. CDR3 length: 12 amino acids. Germline V gene lookup returns CDR1 MNHNY and CDR2 SVGAGI (reference sequence). V lost 2 bases and J lost 3, with 2 bases in between. Of the isolated RNA, all was reverse transcribed, and so the sequenced material was expressed TCRB transcripts. An average of about 3.4 million reads was obtained for naive, central memory and regulatory T cell samples. Profiling relied on immunoSEQ multiplex PCR, and the TCRdb table lists in-frame clones only, not all of them. There are hundreds of thousands of clones in the sample; around 15% occur only once, and 0.03% to 0.045% lies in the top ten. This clone occurred once. Its matching antigen is unknown.

V gene TRBV6-6 combines with J gene TRBJ2-1; D ambiguous. The sequencing input was naive CD4+ T cells from blood. The TCR was taken from a man aged 18 to 35 with type 1 diabetes. This CDR3 is CASSYDYNEQFF. The CDR3 nucleotides read TGTGCCAGCAGTTACGACTACAATGAGCAGTTCTTC.